Presented here are 25 T cell receptor beta chains from one specimen sequenced in a study of T cells in narcolepsy. Only in-frame clones appear in the TCRdb table, and some are missing; sequencing was by immunoSEQ multiplex PCR. Here the sample spans about 32,000 clones, 65% to 85% being singletons. Specimen: memory (CD45RA-) CD4+ T cells from blood. The origin of the receptors is a human donor in good health.

This clone is deemed medium-sized. V is TRBV15 and J is TRBJ1-5; the D gene is possibly TRBD1 (6 bases). Trimming took off 4 bases at V and 2 bases at J, with 12 bases between the two ends. From germline, CDR1 is LNHNV and CDR2 YYDKDF (reference sequence). The CDR3 extends over 15 amino acids. CDR3 DNA: TGTGCCACCAGCATCCGTTCAGGGGGCAATCAGCCCCAGCATTTT. Encoded protein: CATSIRSGGNQPQHF.

In DNA, the CDR3 is TGTGCCAGCAGCCAAGTGGGAAGGAGTCCCTACGAGCAGTACTTC. It is translated as CASSQVGRSPYEQYF. The rearrangement joins TRBV14 to TRBJ2-7; D ambiguous. The CDR3 covers 15 residues. CDR1 and CDR2 from the germline V gene are SGHDN and FVKESK. Trimming took off 1 base at V and 2 bases at J, with 12 bases between the two ends.

The rearrangement joins TRBV19 to TRBJ1-1, with TRBD1 as a possible D gene (6 bases). Trimming pared 3 bases from V and 1 base from J, leaving 12 bases between. This CDR3 comprises 15 residues. Per germline, CDR1 LNHDA and CDR2 SQIVND (reference sequence). CDR3 nucleotide sequence: TGTGCCAGTAGTATGGGGGACACACGGAACACTGAAGCTTTCTTT. Protein sequence: CASSMGDTRNTEAFF.

V is TRBV28 and J is TRBJ1-1, with D possibly TRBD1 on 5 matching bases. Per the germline V gene, CDR1 is MDHEN and CDR2 is SYDVKM. The CDR3 contains 15 residues. The V end was cut by 6 bases, the J end by 1 base, with 15 bases between. The CDR3 DNA follows: TGTGCCAGCAGCACCATGGGGCAGGGGAACACTGAAGCTTTCTTT. Translating gives CASSTMGQGNTEAFF.

V and J are TRBV7-2 and TRBJ2-7, with 7 bases aligning to TRBD2. The germline CDR1 and CDR2 sequences are SGHTA and FQGNSA. The V segment lost 1 base and the J segment 6 bases; nucleotides outside the gene matches: 6. This CDR3 has 14 residues. The CDR3 sequence: CASSLGLAVTEQYF. CDR3 nucleotide sequence: TGTGCCAGCAGCTTAGGGCTAGCGGTAACCGAGCAGTACTTC.

This sequence joins TRBV10-2 and TRBJ2-1; the D is unclear. This CDR3 is 12 amino acids long. V gave up 4 bases and J gave up 7 bases, with 8 bases separating them. From germline, CDR1 is WSHSY and CDR2 SAAADI. The CDR3 sequence: CASSVAQNEQFF. In DNA form, the CDR3 reads TGCGCCAGCAGTGTAGCACAGAATGAGCAGTTCTTC.

The chain couples TRBV19 to TRBJ1-2; D is unresolved. CDR1 is LNHDA, CDR2 SQIVND, per germline (reference sequence). V shed 6 bases and J shed 8 bases, with 13 bases lying between them. CDR3 length: 12 residues. CDR3 sequence reads: CASSGRSEGYTF. For the CDR3, the DNA is TGTGCCAGTAGCGGACGGTCTGAAGGCTACACCTTC.

CDR3 amino acids: CATSSGRPQDAFF. In DNA form, the CDR3 reads TGTGCCACCAGCAGTGGAAGACCCCAGGACGCTTTCTTT. This chain links TRBV15 with TRBJ1-1; no clear D. V shed 3 bases and J shed 11 bases, with 16 bases lying between them. CDR1 and CDR2 from the germline V gene are LNHNV and YYDKDF (reference sequence). The CDR3 is 13 residues long.

The CDR3 sequence is CASGGGVGTGELFF. The CDR3 DNA reads as TGTGCCAGTGGAGGAGGGGTCGGGACCGGGGAGCTGTTTTTT. The chain employs TRBV6-1 and TRBJ2-2; D is perhaps TRBD2 (6 bases). Looked up from germline, CDR1 is MNHNS and CDR2 is SASEGT. The CDR3 is made up of 14 amino acids. The V gene lost 9 bases and the J gene lost 5 bases, with 16 bases spanning the gap.

Relative to its sample, this clone is medium-sized. The rearrangement links TRBV7-2 to TRBJ2-7; D possibly matches TRBD1 or TRBD2 (5 bases each). Looked up from germline, CDR1 is SGHTA and CDR2 is FQGNSA. Deletions cut 5 bases from V and 3 bases from J, with 11 bases between. This CDR3 is built from 13 residues. The CDR3 DNA sequence: TGTGCCAGCAGCCCGGGACCTAGCTACGAGCAGTACTTC. Translation gives CASSPGPSYEQYF.

The chain joins TRBV30 to TRBJ2-2, with 13 positions matching TRBD2. V lost 0 bases and J lost 6; bases outside the gene matches: 4. The germline CDR1 and CDR2 sequences are GTSNPN and SVGIG (reference sequence). There are 16 residues in the CDR3. The CDR3 DNA follows: TGTGCCTGGAGTGTACTAGGACTAGCGGGGGCCGGGGAGCTGTTTTTT. The encoded protein is CAWSVLGLAGAGELFF.

This clone was picked up a small number of times. The genes are TRBV4-1 and TRBJ1-3, with D perhaps matching TRBD1 (6 bases). Trimming took 4 bases from V and 3 from J, leaving 19 bases between them. This CDR3 comprises 17 residues. Germline CDR1 and CDR2: MGHRA and YSYEKL. CDR3 in amino acids: CASSLTSTGSVGNTIYF. CDR3 coding DNA: TGCGCCAGCAGCCTAACCTCGACAGGAAGCGTTGGAAACACCATATATTTT.

V gene TRBV14 combines with J gene TRBJ1-5; D possibly corresponds to TRBD1 (6 bases). The germline V and J ends were trimmed by 3 bases and 7 bases, with 10 bases remaining between them. The CDR3 is made up of 13 amino acids. CDR1 and CDR2 from the germline V gene are SGHDN and FVKESK. Written as DNA, the CDR3 is TGTGCCAGCAGCCAGGGGGCTGGACAGCCCCAGCATTTT. Its translation is CASSQGAGQPQHF.

There are a few counts of this clone. The rearrangement uses TRBV2 and TRBJ1-5, with D unresolved. The CDR3 runs 15 residues. Germline V gene sequence: CDR1 SNHLY, CDR2 FYNNEI. Trimming took 4 bases from V and 4 from J, leaving 14 bases between them. CDR3 amino acids: CASSATLDGNQPQHF. CDR3 in DNA: TGTGCCAGCAGTGCGACCCTAGATGGGAATCAGCCCCAGCATTTT.

This clone appeared once. The J gene is TRBJ2-1, the V gene TRBV1; the table's D call of TRBD2 was not tested on the DNA. TRBV1 is given as a pseudogene. The CDR3 contains 18 residues. The CDR3 DNA reads TGCACCCCCCATGGGGGCAGCTTAGCGGGAGAAGGGAGGAATGAGCAGTTCTTC. It is translated as CTPHGGSLAGEGRNEQFF.

This clone was counted only a few times. This chain links TRBV14 with TRBJ1-3; D is ambiguous. V lost 1 base to trimming and J lost 2 bases, with 0 bases between them. There are 12 residues in the CDR3. The germline V gene encodes CDR1 SGHDN and CDR2 FVKESK. The CDR3 nucleotides read TGTGCCAGCAGCCAAGCTGGAAACACCATATATTTT. Its translation is CASSQAGNTIYF. The full variable domain, in which reference TRBV14 and TRBJ1-3 provide the parts outside the CDR3, is EAGVTQFPSHSVIEKGQTVTLRCDPISGHDNLYWYRRVMGKEIKFLLHFVKESKQDESGMPNNRFLAERTGGTYSTLKVQPAELEDSGVYFCASSQAGNTIYFGEGSWLTVV.

The chain joins TRBV15 to TRBJ2-1, with D possibly matching TRBD1 (5 bases). V was shortened by 1 base and J by 6 bases, with 13 bases between the two germline ends. The CDR3 has 15 amino acids. Germline CDR1 LNHNV, CDR2 YYDKDF (reference sequence). The CDR3 here is CATSRVQGEGNEQFF. The DNA for the CDR3 is TGTGCCACCAGCAGAGTCCAAGGGGAAGGCAATGAGCAGTTCTTC.

The rearrangement uses TRBV4-1 and TRBJ1-3; 7 positions match TRBD1. The CDR3 is 16 amino acids. With 0 bases clipped from V and 3 bases from J, the junction kept 5 bases outside the gene matches. Germline values: CDR1 MGHRA, CDR2 YSYEKL. The CDR3 nucleotides are TGCGCCAGCAGCCAAGAGGGGGGACAGATTGGAAACACCATATATTTT. The encoded protein is CASSQEGGQIGNTIYF.

The table lists this clone with a few counts. The V gene is TRBV27, the J gene TRBJ1-5; D gene ambiguous. The ends were cut back, 5 bases at V and 9 bases at J, with 11 bases in the middle. The CDR3 is 12 residues long. The V gene's germline CDR1 is MNHEY and CDR2 SMNVEV (reference sequence). CDR3 nucleotides: TGTGCCAGCAGTACAGCTGGAGGGCCCCAGCATTTT. Its translation: CASSTAGGPQHF.

This clone has only a few counts. The V and J genes are TRBV7-9 and TRBJ1-1, with D perhaps TRBD1 (5 bases). V lost 4 bases to trimming and J lost 11 bases, with 23 bases between them. Germline CDR1 is SEHNR and CDR2 is FQNEAQ (reference sequence). The CDR3 is 15 residues long. For the CDR3, the DNA is TGTGCCAGCAGCTCAGCGACAGACGTCGCGGGAAGGGCTTTCTTT. It translates to CASSSATDVAGRAFF.

In regard to this clone: Mismatch with germline at one junction end may stem from a read error. V gene TRBV7-9 combines with J gene TRBJ2-1; TRBD2 aligns across 10 bases. This CDR3 has 15 residues. CDR1 is SEHNR and CDR2 is FQNEAQ in the germline V gene (reference sequence). CDR3 DNA: TGTGCCAGCAGCTTAGAAGGACTAGCGGCGAATGAGCGGTTCTTC. The encoded protein is CASSLEGLAANERFF.

The chain has TRBV12-5 and TRBJ2-3; 8 bases align to TRBD1. V lost 0 bases, J lost 3 bases, and 11 bases stayed unmatched. The CDR3 contains 18 residues. Germline CDR1 LGHNT, CDR2 FRNRAP. The CDR3 loop reads CASGLVIDLRGRTDTQYF. DNA for the CDR3: TGTGCTAGTGGTTTGGTAATAGATCTCAGGGGGCGAACAGATACGCAGTATTTT.

The J gene is TRBJ2-2, the V gene TRBV11-3, with 7 nucleotides matching TRBD1. The length of the CDR3 is 14 residues. Looked up from germline, CDR1 is SGHNT and CDR2 is YENEEA. With 5 bases clipped from V and 3 bases from J, the junction kept 3 bases outside the gene matches. CDR3 coding DNA: TGTGCCAGCAGCCCCGGGACAGACACCGGGGAGCTGTTTTTT. Amino acid sequence: CASSPGTDTGELFF.

This clone came up a few times. The chain combines TRBV9 with TRBJ2-2, with TRBD2 matching over 7 bases. Germline V gives CDR1 SGDLS, CDR2 YYNGEE. The CDR3 extends over 17 amino acids. The V gene end was trimmed by 2 bases and the J gene end by 1 base; junction bases not matched to a gene: 8. The CDR3 nucleotides are TGTGCCAGCAGCGTCAGCTGGACGGGGGGGAACACCGGGGAGCTGTTTTTT. It yields the protein CASSVSWTGGNTGELFF.

The chain has TRBV5-1 and TRBJ2-7; weak D call: TRBD1 (6 bases). CDR1 is SGHRS, CDR2 YFSETQ, per germline. The CDR3 has 15 residues. V was trimmed by 2 bases and J by 3 bases, leaving 15 bases between them. CDR3 DNA sequence: TGCGCCAGCAGCTTTTCTACTAGAGGGGGCTACGAGCAGTACTTC. Its protein is CASSFSTRGGYEQYF.